A selection of T cell receptor beta chains follows, all from one sample in a study of chemoradiotherapy in HPV16-positive cancers. Generated by immunoSEQ multiplex PCR, the TCRdb table keeps only in-frame clones and is missing some. The sample has thousands of clones, less than 90% seen once. This sample was taken from a patient who underwent chemoradiotherapy. These receptors were obtained from a human donor with HPV-associated anogenital cancer. Both conserved end residues are part of each CDR3. The D gene is left open where the match is weak. Size values are once, few and many counts, or a class for expanded clones, and some rows have none.

d_call	clone_size	v_call	j_call	cdr3_nt	cdr3_aa
TRBD1	few	TRBV5-1	TRBJ2-2	TGCGCCAGCGGGTTGGGACAGGGGAACACCGGGGAGCTGTTTTTT	CASGLGQGNTGELFF
.	.	TRBV28	TRBJ2-7	TGTGCCAGCAGTTTGTCTCTAAGCTACGAGCAGTACTTC	CASSLSLSYEQYF
.	.	TRBV9	TRBJ2-5	TGTGCCAGCAGCGTAGAGCCCAGGGTTGAGACCCAGTACTTC	CASSVEPRVETQYF
TRBD1	.	TRBV7-2	TRBJ2-1	TGTGCCAGCAGGTCGACAGGGCCGAATGAGCAGTTCTTC	CASRSTGPNEQFF
.	.	TRBV6-6	TRBJ2-3	TGTGCCAGCAGTTACGCGGGATCAGATACGCAGTATTTT	CASSYAGSDTQYF
TRBD1	.	TRBV2	TRBJ2-7	TGTGCCAGCAGTGTGGGACAGGGGGGGCGCGAGCAGTACTTC	CASSVGQGGREQYF
.	.	TRBV10-1	TRBJ2-1	TGCGCCCGAGCCCGATTAGAGCAGTTCTTC	CARARLEQFF
.	.	TRBV5-8	TRBJ1-6	TGTGCCAGCAGCTTGGTCCAGGGAAATTCACCCCTCCACTTT	CASSLVQGNSPLHF
.	once	TRBV4-1	TRBJ1-2	TGCGCCAGCAGCCAAGCACAGGGTGATAATGGCTACACCTTC	CASSQAQGDNGYTF
.	.	TRBV6-1	TRBJ1-3	TGTGCCAGCGGATCGGGAGTCTCCTCTGGAAACACCATATATTTT	CASGSGVSSGNTIYF
.	.	TRBV2	TRBJ1-2	TGTGCCAGCAGTTCAGGGGCGGGGGGCTACACCTTC	CASSSGAGGYTF
TRBD2	.	TRBV5-1	TRBJ2-7	TGCGCCAGCAGCTCCCGAAGGTCTAGCGGAGTGTACGAGCAGTACTTC	CASSSRRSSGVYEQYF
TRBD1	.	TRBV19	TRBJ1-6	TGTGCCAGTAGACTAGGTTCCGGGACAGCTAATTCACCCCTCCACTTT	CASRLGSGTANSPLHF
.	.	TRBV19	TRBJ2-5	TGTGCCAGTAGTACCACTATAGGGGCAGAGACCCAGTACTTC	CASSTTIGAETQYF
TRBD2	.	TRBV7-2	TRBJ2-3	TGTGCCAGCAGCTTAGTTCGGCTAGCGGGGGGCCGGGGAGATACGCAGTATTTT	CASSLVRLAGGRGDTQYF
.	.	TRBV7-9	TRBJ2-3	TGTGCCAGCAGCCCCCGGGACCGACTCACAGATACGCAGTATTTT	CASSPRDRLTDTQYF
.	.	TRBV15	TRBJ2-5	TGTGCCACCAGCAGAGACCCCCGGGAGACCCAGTACTTC	CATSRDPRETQYF
TRBD2	.	TRBV6-5	TRBJ2-5	TGTGCCAGCAGTTACGGGGGACTAGCGGGAGAGTCACAGTACTTC	CASSYGGLAGESQYF
TRBD2	.	TRBV7-3	TRBJ2-3	TGTGCCAGCCGCCATGGGCTGGGACTAGGGACAGATACGCAGTATTTT	CASRHGLGLGTDTQYF
.	once	TRBV2	TRBJ1-3	TGTGCCAGCGGGGCCGTCGCTGGAAACACCATATATTTT	CASGAVAGNTIYF
.	once	TRBV5-6	TRBJ1-1	TGTGCCAGCACCCCACCGGGACGCGTTAACACTGAAGCTTTCTTT	CASTPPGRVNTEAFF
TRBD1	large	TRBV30	TRBJ1-1	TGTGCCTGGAGCGCGGACAGGCGCACTGAAGCTTTCTTT	CAWSADRRTEAFF
.	.	TRBV18	TRBJ1-5	TGTGCCAGCTCACCAGGGCCTGTCGATCAGCCCCAGCATTTT	CASSPGPVDQPQHF
TRBD2	.	TRBV13	TRBJ2-2	TGTGCCAGCAGCTTAGTTGGACTAGCCTTCGCTGGGTCCGGGGAGCTGTTTTTT	CASSLVGLAFAGSGELFF
.	.	TRBV7-9	TRBJ1-4	TGTGCCAGCAGCACCGGGACAAATGAAAAACTGTTTTTT	CASSTGTNEKLFF
TRBD1	.	TRBV19	TRBJ1-6	TGTGCCAGTAGTGGAACAGGGGCTGGGTCACCCCTCCACTTT	CASSGTGAGSPLHF
.	once	TRBV4-1	TRBJ2-5	TGCGCCAGCAGCCAAGAGGGCGTTGAGACCCAGTACTTC	CASSQEGVETQYF
TRBD1	.	TRBV30	TRBJ1-1	TGCGCCTGGAGTCCCAGGGGGGCCACTGAAGCTTTCTTT	CAWSPRGATEAFF
.	.	TRBV5-8	TRBJ2-7	TGTGCCAGCAGCAAAGAATCCGGGACCCCCTTTGACTACGAGCAGTACTTC	CASSKESGTPFDYEQYF
.	.	TRBV10-3	TRBJ1-2	TGTGCCATCAGTGATTCGGGACAATCACCTGGAGGCTACACCTTC	CAISDSGQSPGGYTF